This TCR beta chain was identified during a study of blood T cell repertoires in COVID-19. CDR3 length: 16 amino acids. Trimming cost V 5 bases and J 3 bases, with 20 bases left between them. From germline, CDR1 is SGHTA and CDR2 FQGNSA. The data were produced by immunoSEQ multiplex PCR, yet TCRdb's version contains in-frame clones alone and is incomplete. In the table there are 300,000 or so clones, around 87% of which are singletons. This chain links TRBV7-2 with TRBJ2-7; tentative D call: TRBD1 (6 bases). This receptor was taken from a woman between 45 and 65 years old who had recovered from COVID-19. Material: peripheral blood. In nucleotides, the CDR3 is TGTGCCAGCAGCCTTCAAATGGGCAGGGGAAGCTACGAGCAGTACTTC. Translated: CASSLQMGRGSYEQYF.